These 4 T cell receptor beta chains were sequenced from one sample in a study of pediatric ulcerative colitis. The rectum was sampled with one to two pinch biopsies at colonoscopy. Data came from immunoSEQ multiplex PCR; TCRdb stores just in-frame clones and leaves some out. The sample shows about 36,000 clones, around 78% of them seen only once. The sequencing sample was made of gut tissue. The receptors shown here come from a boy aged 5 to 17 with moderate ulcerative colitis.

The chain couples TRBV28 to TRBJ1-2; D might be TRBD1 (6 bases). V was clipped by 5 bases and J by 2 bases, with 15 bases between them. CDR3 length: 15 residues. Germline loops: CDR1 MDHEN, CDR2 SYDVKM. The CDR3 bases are TGTGCCAGCAGTCCACGGACAGCACCCAACTATGGCTACACCTTC. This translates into CASSPRTAPNYGYTF.

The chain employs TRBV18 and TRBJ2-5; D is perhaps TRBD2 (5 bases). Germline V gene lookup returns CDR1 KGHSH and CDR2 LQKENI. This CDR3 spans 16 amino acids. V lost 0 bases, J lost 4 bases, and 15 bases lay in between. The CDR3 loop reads CASSPPKSGLAETQYF. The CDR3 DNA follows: TGTGCCAGCTCACCACCGAAAAGCGGTTTAGCAGAGACCCAGTACTTC. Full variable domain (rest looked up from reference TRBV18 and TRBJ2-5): NAGVMQNPRHLVRRRGQEARLRCSPMKGHSHVYWYRQLPEEGLKFMVYLQKENIIDESGMPKERFSAEFPKEGPSILRIQQVVRGDSAAYFCASSPPKSGLAETQYFGPGTRLLVL.

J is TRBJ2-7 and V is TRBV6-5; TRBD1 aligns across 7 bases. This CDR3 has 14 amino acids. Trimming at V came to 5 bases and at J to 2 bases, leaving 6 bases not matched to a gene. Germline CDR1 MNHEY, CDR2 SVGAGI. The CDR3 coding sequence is TGTGCCAGCAGTAACAGGGGCATCCCCTACGAGCAGTACTTC. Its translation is CASSNRGIPYEQYF.

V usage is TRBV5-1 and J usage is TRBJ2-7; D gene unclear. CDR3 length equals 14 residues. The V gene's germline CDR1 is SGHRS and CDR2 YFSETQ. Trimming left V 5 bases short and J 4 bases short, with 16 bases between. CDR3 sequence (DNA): TGCGCCAGCAGGGGGTCCTCCTCACCGTACGAGCAGTACTTC. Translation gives CASRGSSSPYEQYF.